The source of this T cell receptor (beta chain) is a study of patients and donors after allogeneic stem cell transplantation. TCRdb re-derived calls from the RT-PCR reads in MiXCR, one entry per CDR3 protein. The table includes over 400,000 distinct CDR3 sequences, 16% detected once. The ends lost 2 bases at V and 2 bases at J; junction bases unmatched: 7. CDR1 MNHEY and CDR2 SVGAGI come from the germline V gene. This CDR3 is built from 16 residues. The sequencing input was blood, either unsorted or a sorted T cell fraction (not recorded which). The V gene is TRBV6-5, the J gene TRBJ2-7; 9 nucleotides agree with TRBD1. This sequence originates from a human donor who was either an allogeneic HSCT recipient or a stem cell or donor lymphocyte infusion donor (not recorded which). It is not recorded whose cells these are; they may come from a transplant donor. As DNA, the CDR3 is TGTGCCAGCAGTTACCCCTCGGGACAGGGTCCCTACGAGCAGTACTTC. As protein: CASSYPSGQGPYEQYF.